This entry describes one TCR beta chain. The antigen is unknown. Making the bulk TCR libraries relied on previously described methods and listed TCR primers. TCRdb re-analysed the PCR reads in MiXCR, keeping a single row per CDR3 protein. The data contain about 40,000 distinct CDR3 sequences, 20% to 25% of them singletons. CD8+CD4-CCR7+CD45RA+ sorting gave the naive CD8 T cells. The data originate from a study of molecular identifiers for immune sequencing clone quantification. Study-level background: In replicates, RNA from about 21,000 or 97,000 naive CD8 cells was split five ways, four sequenced.

Study-wide findings and caveats: Naive cells had under 1% of molecules in clones above 20 RNA copies, effectors over 99%.

This CDR3 spans 15 amino acids. Germline CDR1 and CDR2: SGHDT and YYEEEE. The trim removed 3 bases at V and 3 bases at J, leaving 7 bases unmatched. Sample: naive CD8+ T cells from blood, with Jurkat cell RNA spiked in. The subset is: FACS-sorted CD8+CD4-CCR7+CD45RA+ naive T cells. The chain combines TRBV5-6 with TRBJ2-7; 9 bases align to TRBD1. The origin of this receptor is a human donor in good health. Some libraries in this study had Jurkat cell RNA spiked in. The CDR3 here is CASSSNGQGFYEQYF. DNA of the CDR3: TGTGCCAGCAGCTCAAATGGACAGGGGTTCTACGAGCAGTACTTC.